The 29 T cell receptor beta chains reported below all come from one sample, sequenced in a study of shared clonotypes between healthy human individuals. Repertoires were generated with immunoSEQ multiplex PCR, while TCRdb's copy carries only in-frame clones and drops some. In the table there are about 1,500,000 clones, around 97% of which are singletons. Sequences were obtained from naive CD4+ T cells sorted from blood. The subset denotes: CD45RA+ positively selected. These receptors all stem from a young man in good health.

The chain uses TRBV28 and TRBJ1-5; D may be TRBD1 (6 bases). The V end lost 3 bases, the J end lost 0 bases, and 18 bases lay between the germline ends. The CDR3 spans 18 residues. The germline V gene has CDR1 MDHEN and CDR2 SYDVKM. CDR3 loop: CASSLEEGGTYSNQPQHF. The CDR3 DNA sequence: TGTGCCAGCAGTTTGGAGGAGGGGGGGACGTATAGCAATCAGCCCCAGCATTTT.

This CDR3 reads CASSLPPGSLNTGELFF. As DNA, the CDR3 is TGTGCCAGCAGCTTACCCCCTGGCAGCCTAAACACCGGGGAGCTGTTTTTT. The J gene is TRBJ2-2, the V gene TRBV7-9; D uncertain. The V gene lost 2 bases and the J gene lost 2 bases, with 15 bases spanning the gap. Looked up from germline, CDR1 is SEHNR and CDR2 is FQNEAQ (reference sequence). The CDR3 has 17 residues.

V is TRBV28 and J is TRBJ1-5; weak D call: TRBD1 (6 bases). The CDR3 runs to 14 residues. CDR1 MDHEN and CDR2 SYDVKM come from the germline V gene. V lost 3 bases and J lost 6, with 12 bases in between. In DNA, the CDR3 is TGTGCCAGCAGTTTGGGGGGCCCTCCTCAGCCCCAGCATTTT. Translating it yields CASSLGGPPQPQHF.

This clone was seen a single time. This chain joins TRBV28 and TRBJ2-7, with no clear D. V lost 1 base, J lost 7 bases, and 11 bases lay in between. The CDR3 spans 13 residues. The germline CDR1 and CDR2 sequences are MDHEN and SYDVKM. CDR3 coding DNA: TGTGCCAGCAGTTTATTGTCAGTAAGGGAGCAGTACTTC. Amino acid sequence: CASSLLSVREQYF.

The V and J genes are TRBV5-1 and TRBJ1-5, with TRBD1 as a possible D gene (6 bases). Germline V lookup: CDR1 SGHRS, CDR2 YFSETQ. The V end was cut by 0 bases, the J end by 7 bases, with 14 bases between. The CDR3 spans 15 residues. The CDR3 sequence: CASSLGGGAQQPQHF. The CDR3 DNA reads TGCGCCAGCAGCTTGGGTGGGGGGGCACAACAGCCCCAGCATTTT.

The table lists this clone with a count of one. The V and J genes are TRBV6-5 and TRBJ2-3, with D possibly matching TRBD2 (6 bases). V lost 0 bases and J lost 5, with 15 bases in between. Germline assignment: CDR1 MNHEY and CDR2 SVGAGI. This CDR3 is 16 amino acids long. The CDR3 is CASSYSTPGVGDTQYF. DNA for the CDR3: TGTGCCAGCAGTTACTCGACCCCGGGAGTCGGAGATACGCAGTATTTT.

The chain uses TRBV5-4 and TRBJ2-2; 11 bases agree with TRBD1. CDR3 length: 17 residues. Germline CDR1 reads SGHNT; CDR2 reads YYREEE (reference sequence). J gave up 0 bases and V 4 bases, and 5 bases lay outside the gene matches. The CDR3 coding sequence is TGTGCCAGCAGCCCGAAGGGACAGGGGGCGAACACCGGGGAGCTGTTTTTT. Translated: CASSPKGQGANTGELFF.

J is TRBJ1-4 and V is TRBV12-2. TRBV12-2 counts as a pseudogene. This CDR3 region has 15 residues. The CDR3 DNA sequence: TGTGCAAGTCGCTTAAGGCAGGGACGATACGAAAAACTGTTTTTT. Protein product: CASRLRQGRYEKLFF.

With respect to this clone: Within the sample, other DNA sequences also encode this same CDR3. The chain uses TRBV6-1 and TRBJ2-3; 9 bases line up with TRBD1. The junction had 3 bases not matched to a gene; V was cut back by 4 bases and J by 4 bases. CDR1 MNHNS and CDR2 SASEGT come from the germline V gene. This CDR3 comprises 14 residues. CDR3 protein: CASSATGGADTQYF. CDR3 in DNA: TGTGCCAGCAGTGCTACAGGGGGCGCAGATACGCAGTATTTT.

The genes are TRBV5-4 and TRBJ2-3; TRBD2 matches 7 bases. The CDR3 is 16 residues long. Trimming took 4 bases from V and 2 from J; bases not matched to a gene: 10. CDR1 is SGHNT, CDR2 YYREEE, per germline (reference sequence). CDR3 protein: CASSRLGGGFTDTQYF. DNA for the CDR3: TGTGCCAGCAGCCGGTTGGGCGGGGGTTTCACAGATACGCAGTATTTT.

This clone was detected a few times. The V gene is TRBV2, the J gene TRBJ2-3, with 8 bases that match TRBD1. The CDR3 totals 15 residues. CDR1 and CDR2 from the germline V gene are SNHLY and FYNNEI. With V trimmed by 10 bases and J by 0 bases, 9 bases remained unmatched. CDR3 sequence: CANHRRDRSTDTQYF. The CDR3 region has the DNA TGTGCCAACCACCGCCGGGACAGGAGCACAGATACGCAGTATTTT.

This CDR3 reads CASRRVAGPDTQYF. CDR3 coding DNA: TGTGCCAGCCGAAGGGTAGCGGGACCCGATACGCAGTATTTT. V usage is TRBV2 and J usage is TRBJ2-3; 8 bases agree with TRBD2. The CDR3 has 14 amino acids. The ends lost 8 bases at V and 6 bases at J; junction bases unmatched: 10. Germline CDR1 is SNHLY and CDR2 is FYNNEI. Variable domain in full (rest from reference TRBV2 and TRBJ2-3): EPEVTQTPSHQVTQMGQEVILRCVPISNHLYFYWYRQILGQKVEFLVSFYNNEISEKSEIFDDQFSVERPDGSNFTLKIRSTKLEDSAMYFCASRRVAGPDTQYFGPGTRLTVL.

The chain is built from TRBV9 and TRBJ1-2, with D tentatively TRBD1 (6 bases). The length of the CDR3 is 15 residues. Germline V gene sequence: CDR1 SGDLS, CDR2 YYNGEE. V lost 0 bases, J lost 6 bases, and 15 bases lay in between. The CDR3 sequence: CASSVALGDINGYTF. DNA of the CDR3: TGTGCCAGCAGCGTAGCTCTCGGGGACATAAATGGCTACACCTTC.

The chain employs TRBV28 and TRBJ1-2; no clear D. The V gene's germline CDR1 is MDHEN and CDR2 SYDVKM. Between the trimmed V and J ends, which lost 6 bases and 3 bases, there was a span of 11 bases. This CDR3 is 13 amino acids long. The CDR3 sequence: CASSPDKYYGYTF. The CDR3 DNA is TGTGCCAGCAGCCCCGACAAGTACTATGGCTACACCTTC.

The CDR3 bases are TGCGCCAGCAGCTTGGACGAGGGCTCGGCTGGAAACACCATATATTTT. Its protein is CASSLDEGSAGNTIYF. This chain connects TRBV5-1 to TRBJ1-3; D not certain. Germline V gene data show CDR1 as SGHRS and CDR2 as YFSETQ. The CDR3 spans 16 residues. Between the trimmed V and J ends, which lost 0 bases and 2 bases, there was a span of 12 bases.

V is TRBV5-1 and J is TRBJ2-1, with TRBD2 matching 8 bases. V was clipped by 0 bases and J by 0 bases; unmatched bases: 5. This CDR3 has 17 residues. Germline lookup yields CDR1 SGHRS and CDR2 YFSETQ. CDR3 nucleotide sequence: TGCGCCAGCAGCTTGGTGGCGGGAGGACGCTCCTACAATGAGCAGTTCTTC. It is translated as CASSLVAGGRSYNEQFF.

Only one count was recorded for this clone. The CDR3 here is CATSRNRGSVATNEKLFF. The CDR3 coding sequence is TGTGCCACCAGCAGAAACAGGGGGTCGGTGGCAACTAATGAAAAACTGTTTTTT. V usage is TRBV15 and J usage is TRBJ1-4; the match to TRBD1 covers 8 bases. Germline CDR1 reads LNHNV; CDR2 reads YYDKDF (reference sequence). CDR3 size: 18 residues. Trimming took 2 bases from V and 0 from J; bases not matched to a gene: 8.

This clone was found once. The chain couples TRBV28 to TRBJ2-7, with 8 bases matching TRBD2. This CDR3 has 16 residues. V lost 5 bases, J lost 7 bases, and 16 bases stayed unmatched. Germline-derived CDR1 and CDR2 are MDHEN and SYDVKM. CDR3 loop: CASSVRSGGLLGEQYF. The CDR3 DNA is TGTGCCAGCAGTGTACGAAGCGGGGGCCTACTGGGGGAGCAGTACTTC. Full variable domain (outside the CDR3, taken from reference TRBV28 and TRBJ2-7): DVKVTQSSRYLVKRTGEKVFLECVQDMDHENMFWYRQDPGLGLRLIYFSYDVKMKEKGDIPEGYSVSREKKERFSLILESASTNQTSMYLCASSVRSGGLLGEQYFGPGTRLTVT.

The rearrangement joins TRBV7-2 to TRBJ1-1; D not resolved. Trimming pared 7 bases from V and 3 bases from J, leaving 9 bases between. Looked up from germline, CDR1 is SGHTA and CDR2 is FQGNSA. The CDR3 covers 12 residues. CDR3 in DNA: TGTGCCAGCACCGATCTGGACACTGAAGCTTTCTTT. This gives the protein CASTDLDTEAFF.

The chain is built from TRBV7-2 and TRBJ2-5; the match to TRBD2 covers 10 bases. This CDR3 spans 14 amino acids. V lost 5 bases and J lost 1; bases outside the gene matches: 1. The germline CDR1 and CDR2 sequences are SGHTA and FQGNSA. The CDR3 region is CASSPSGSQETQYF. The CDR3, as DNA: TGTGCCAGCAGCCCTAGCGGGAGCCAAGAGACCCAGTACTTC. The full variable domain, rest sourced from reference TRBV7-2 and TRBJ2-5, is GAGVSQSPSNKVTEKGKDVELRCDPISGHTALYWYRQSLGQGLEFLIYFQGNSAPDKSGLPSDRFSAERTGGSVSTLTIQRTQQEDSAVYLCASSPSGSQETQYFGPGTRLLVL.

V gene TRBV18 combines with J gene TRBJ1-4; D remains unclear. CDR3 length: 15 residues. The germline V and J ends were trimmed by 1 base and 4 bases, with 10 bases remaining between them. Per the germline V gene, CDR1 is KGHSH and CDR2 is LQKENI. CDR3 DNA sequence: TGTGCCAGCTCACCACAGGGTTCAATTAATGAAAAACTGTTTTTT. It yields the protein CASSPQGSINEKLFF.

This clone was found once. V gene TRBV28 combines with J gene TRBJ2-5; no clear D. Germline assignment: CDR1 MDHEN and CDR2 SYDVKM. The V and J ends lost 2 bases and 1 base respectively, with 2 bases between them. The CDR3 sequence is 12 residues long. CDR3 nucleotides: TGTGCCAGCAGTTTAATCCAAGAGACCCAGTACTTC. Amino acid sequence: CASSLIQETQYF.

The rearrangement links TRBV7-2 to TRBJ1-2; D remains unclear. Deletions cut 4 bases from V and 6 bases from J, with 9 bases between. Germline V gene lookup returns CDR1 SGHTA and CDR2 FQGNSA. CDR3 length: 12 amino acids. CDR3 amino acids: CASSWEYDGYTF. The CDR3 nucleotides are TGTGCCAGCAGCTGGGAGTATGATGGCTACACCTTC.

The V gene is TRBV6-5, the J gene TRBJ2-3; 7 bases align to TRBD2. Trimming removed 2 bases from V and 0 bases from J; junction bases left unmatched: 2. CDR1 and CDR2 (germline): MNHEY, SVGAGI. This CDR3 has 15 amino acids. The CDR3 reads CASSYLGLSTDTQYF. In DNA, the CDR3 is TGTGCCAGCAGTTACCTGGGACTAAGCACAGATACGCAGTATTTT.

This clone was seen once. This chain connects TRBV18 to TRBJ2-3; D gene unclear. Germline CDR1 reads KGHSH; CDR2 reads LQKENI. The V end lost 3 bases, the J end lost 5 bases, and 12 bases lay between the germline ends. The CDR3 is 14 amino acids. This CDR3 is CASSPFNSQDTQYF. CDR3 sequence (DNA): TGTGCCAGCTCACCGTTTAACAGCCAAGATACGCAGTATTTT.

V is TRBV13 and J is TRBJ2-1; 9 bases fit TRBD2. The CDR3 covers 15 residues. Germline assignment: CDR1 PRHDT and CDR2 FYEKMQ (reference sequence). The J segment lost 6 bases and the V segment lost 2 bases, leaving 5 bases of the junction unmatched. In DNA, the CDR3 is TGTGCCAGCAGCTTACAGAAGACTAGCGGCAATGAGCAGTTCTTC. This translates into CASSLQKTSGNEQFF.

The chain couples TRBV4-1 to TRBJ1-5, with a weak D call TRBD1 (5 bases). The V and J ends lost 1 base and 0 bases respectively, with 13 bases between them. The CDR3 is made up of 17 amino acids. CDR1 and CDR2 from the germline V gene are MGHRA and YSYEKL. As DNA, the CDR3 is TGCGCCAGCAGCCAAGTCGGGGCCCAATATAGCAATCAGCCCCAGCATTTT. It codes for CASSQVGAQYSNQPQHF.

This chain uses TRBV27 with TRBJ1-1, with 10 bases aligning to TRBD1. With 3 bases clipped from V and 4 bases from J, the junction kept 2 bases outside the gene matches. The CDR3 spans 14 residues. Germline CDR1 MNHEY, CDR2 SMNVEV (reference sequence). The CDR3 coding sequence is TGTGCCAGCAGTTTCCGGACAGGGGGCACTGAAGCTTTCTTT. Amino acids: CASSFRTGGTEAFF.

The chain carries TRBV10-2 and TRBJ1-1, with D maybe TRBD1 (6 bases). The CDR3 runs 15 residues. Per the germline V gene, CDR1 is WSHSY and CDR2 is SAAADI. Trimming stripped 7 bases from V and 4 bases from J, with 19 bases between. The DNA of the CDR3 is TGCGCCAGCACAGGACAGCTTTTGGTCGGCACTGAAGCTTTCTTT. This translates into CASTGQLLVGTEAFF.